This T cell receptor beta chain was documented in a study of blood T cell repertoires in COVID-19. Study background: Samples taken during acute and convalescent COVID-19 were collected in the United States, Italy and Spain.

This clone was recorded at least ten times. The table came from immunoSEQ multiplex PCR; TCRdb's copy has only in-frame clones and leaves some out. The sample carries over 150,000 clones, 82% recorded once. This CDR3 has 15 amino acids. Trimming removed 4 bases from V and 3 bases from J, with 14 bases in between. The germline V gene has CDR1 SGHRS and CDR2 YFSETQ. The chain joins TRBV5-1 to TRBJ1-3; possibly TRBD1 for D (6 bases). The sequencing sample was made of peripheral blood. This sequence was found in a woman of 80 years or more with active or convalescent COVID-19. The CDR3: CASSPDSSYGNTIYF. For the CDR3, the DNA is TGCGCCAGCAGCCCGGACAGCTCTTATGGAAACACCATATATTTT.